This is a list of T cell receptor beta chains from one sample in a study of T cell repertoires in cytomegalovirus infection. TCRdb passed the reads through MiXCR, listing each CDR3 protein once. Altogether 650,000 to 850,000 distinct CDR3 sequences are present, almost 30% being singletons, with the ten largest covering under 15%. Their cognate antigens are unknown. Sequencing was performed on cultured CD8+ T cells from PBMCs, taken from culture after CMV antigen stimulation. The receptors stem from a human donor in good health (CMV status not recorded). Some clones in this sample may be carry-over from other donors' samples. Each CDR3 is given with its conserved first and last residue. D genes are given only for firm matches. Size tells how often a clone was seen (once, few, many) or the class of an expanded clone, and some rows leave it out.

abundance	d_gene	v_gene	j_gene	CDR3nt	CDR3aa
many	NA	TRBV10-3	TRBJ1-5	TGTGCCATCAGTGACGGGAACGGTCAGCCCCAGCATTTT	CAISDGNGQPQHF
few	NA	TRBV2	TRBJ1-4	TGTGCCAGCAGTGAGCGAGGCGGGAATGAAAAACTGTTTTTT	CASSERGGNEKLFF
few	TRBD2	TRBV20-1	TRBJ2-7	TGCAGTGCTTTAGCGGGGGACAACTCCTACGAGCAGTACTTC	CSALAGDNSYEQYF
many	NA	TRBV7-8	TRBJ1-6	TGTGCCAGCAGCGGGGGGAGCTCCTATAATTCACCCCTCCACTTT	CASSGGSSYNSPLHF
NA	NA	TRBV6-6	TRBJ1-1	TGTGCCAGCATCGAAGGGATGAACACTGAAGCTTTCTTT	CASIEGMNTEAFF
few	TRBD1	TRBV27	TRBJ1-2	TGTGCCAGCAGTTTATCTCGACAGGGGCTCTATGGCTACACCTTC	CASSLSRQGLYGYTF
few	TRBD1	TRBV12-3/TRBV12-4	TRBJ1-1	TGTGCCAGCAGTCCAGACAGGGAGGCGAACACTGAAGCTTTCTTT	CASSPDREANTEAFF
few	TRBD1	TRBV19	TRBJ1-1	TGTGCCAGTAGTCCTACAGGGGGCATGACTGAAGCTTTCTTT	CASSPTGGMTEAFF
NA	NA	TRBV12-3/TRBV12-4	TRBJ2-3	TGTGCCAGCAGTTCTCCCTGGGACTCCCCCCCAGATACGCAGTATTTT	CASSSPWDSPPDTQYF
few	NA	TRBV12-3/TRBV12-4	TRBJ2-2	TGTGCCAGCAGTCCACCCGGACCCTACGGGACCGGGGAGCTGTTTTTT	CASSPPGPYGTGELFF
NA	NA	TRBV6-8	TRBJ2-7	TGTGCCAGCAGTTACTCTCCAGGCCCCTACGAGCAGTACTTC	CASSYSPGPYEQYF
NA	TRBD1	TRBV10-3	TRBJ2-1	TGTGCCATCAGTGAGGGACAGGGGTACTACAATGAGCAGTTCTTC	CAISEGQGYYNEQFF
NA	NA	TRBV2	TRBJ2-5	TGTGCCAGCATGGGGACCGTGGAGACCCAGTACTTC	CASMGTVETQYF
NA	NA	TRBV27	TRBJ1-1	TGTGCCAGCAGTTTATATGGCGGGGCCGCCACTGAAGCTTTCTTT	CASSLYGGAATEAFF
NA	TRBD2	TRBV7-9	TRBJ2-1	TGTGCCAGCAGCGGTCGGACTAGCGGGGGTGGCGATGAGCAGTTCTTC	CASSGRTSGGGDEQFF
NA	NA	TRBV4-3	TRBJ2-6	TGCGCCAGCAGTCCGACTGGGCAGGGACTCCTCTCTGGGGCCAACGTCCTGACTTTC	CASSPTGQGLLSGANVLTF
NA	NA	TRBV27	TRBJ1-2	TGTGCCAGCAGTTTTGGGATTGCAGAGGGGGACTATGGCTACACCTTC	CASSFGIAEGDYGYTF
many	TRBD2	TRBV7-6	TRBJ2-1	TGTGCCAGCAGCCTCGGACTAGCGGGGGAGGGGGAGCAGTTCTTC	CASSLGLAGEGEQFF
few	NA	TRBV6-5	TRBJ1-4	TGTGCCAGCAGGGGAGGTGGTACAGGGAATAATGAAAAACTGTTTTTT	CASRGGGTGNNEKLFF
NA	TRBD1	TRBV7-2	TRBJ1-1	TGTGCCAGCAGCTTATCATCAGGGGGCTGGACTGAAGCTTTCTTT	CASSLSSGGWTEAFF
NA	NA	TRBV7-3	TRBJ2-5	TGTGCCAGCAGCTCCACCGACAGAGAGACCCAGTACTTC	CASSSTDRETQYF
NA	TRBD1	TRBV15	TRBJ2-2	TGTGCCACCAGCAGAGATGCAGGGGGCGCGTCCGCCGGGGAGCTGTTTTTT	CATSRDAGGASAGELFF